The clone carrying this T cell receptor beta chain was detected only a few times. The data are from a study of T cells after yellow fever vaccination. The V segment lost 6 bases and the J segment 5 bases; nucleotides outside the gene matches: 9. The length of the CDR3 is 14 residues. CDR1 is SEHNR, CDR2 FQNEAQ, per germline (reference sequence). MiXCR, applied by TCRdb to the 5' RACE reads, yields one record per CDR3 protein. This sample has approximately 260,000 distinct CDR3 sequences, with 13% found just once. Material: CD4+ T cells sorted from PBMCs, obtained 45 days after the yellow fever booster vaccination. This chain connects TRBV7-9 to TRBJ1-1; TRBD1 aligns across 7 bases. This sequence was found in a man younger than 45 who received the YFV17D yellow fever vaccine. The CDR3 region is CASSFRQGGTEAFF. The CDR3 coding sequence is TGTGCCAGCAGTTTCCGACAGGGTGGGACTGAAGCTTTCTTT.